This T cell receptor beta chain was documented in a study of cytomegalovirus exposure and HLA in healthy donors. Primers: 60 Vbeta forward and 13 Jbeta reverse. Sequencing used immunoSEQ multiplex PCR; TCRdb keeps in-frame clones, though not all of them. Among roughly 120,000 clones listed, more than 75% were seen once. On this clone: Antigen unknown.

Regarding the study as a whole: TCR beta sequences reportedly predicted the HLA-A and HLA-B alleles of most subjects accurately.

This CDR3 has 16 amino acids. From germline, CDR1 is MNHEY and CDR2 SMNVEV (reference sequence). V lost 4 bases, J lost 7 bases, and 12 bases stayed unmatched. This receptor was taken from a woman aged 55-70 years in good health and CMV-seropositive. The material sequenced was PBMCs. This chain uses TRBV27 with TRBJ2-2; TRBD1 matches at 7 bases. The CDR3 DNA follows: TGTGCCAGCAGTTCTCCCTTGGGGCAGGGGGTCGGGGAGCTGTTTTTT. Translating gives CASSSPLGQGVGELFF.